The 16 T cell receptor beta chains reported below all come from one sample, sequenced in a study of cytomegalovirus exposure and HLA in healthy donors. PCR primers comprised 60 Vbeta and 13 Jbeta primers. Repertoires were generated with immunoSEQ multiplex PCR, while TCRdb's copy carries only in-frame clones and drops some. Altogether 68,000 or so clones are present, roughly 75% being singletons, with the ten largest covering less than 5%. The sequenced sample was PBMCs. These TCRs come from a woman aged 25-40 years in good health and CMV-seronegative.

The chain has TRBV4-3 and TRBJ1-2; D possibly corresponds to TRBD1 (6 bases). Trimming shortened V by 7 bases and J by 5 bases, and 26 bases separated the two germline ends. The CDR3 spans 17 residues. CDR1 LGHNA and CDR2 YSLEER come from the germline V gene. The CDR3 region has the DNA TGCGCCAGCACGGCTGAGATGGGGGGGGCCCCAGGGTATGGCTACACCTTC. Translation gives CASTAEMGGAPGYGYTF.

V gene TRBV27 combines with J gene TRBJ1-2; unclear D gene. CDR3 length: 12 amino acids. Germline lookup yields CDR1 MNHEY and CDR2 SMNVEV (reference sequence). V was shortened by 11 bases and J by 0 bases, with 10 bases between the two germline ends. The CDR3 bases are TGTGCCCCAGTGATAACTAACTATGGCTACACCTTC. Translation: CAPVITNYGYTF.

J is TRBJ1-2 and V is TRBV30; D not resolved. V dropped 1 base and J dropped 2 bases, with 8 bases sitting between them. The V gene's germline CDR1 is GTSNPN and CDR2 SVGIG (reference sequence). This CDR3 has 13 residues. This CDR3 is CAWSGRLNYGYTF. In nucleotides, the CDR3 is TGTGCCTGGAGTGGCAGGCTCAACTATGGCTACACCTTC.

This chain uses TRBV30 with TRBJ1-2, with 10 bases identical to TRBD1. CDR3 length equals 12 residues. The germline V gene has CDR1 GTSNPN and CDR2 SVGIG (reference sequence). The junction had 5 bases not matched to a gene; V was cut back by 5 bases and J by 8 bases. The CDR3 reads CAWEGQGIGYTF. The CDR3 nucleotides are TGTGCCTGGGAGGGACAGGGGATCGGCTACACCTTC.

This rearrangement joins TRBV6-5 to TRBJ1-1, with D possibly being TRBD1 (6 bases). Germline CDR1 reads MNHEY; CDR2 reads SVGAGI. The CDR3 consists of 10 residues. The V gene lost 11 bases and the J gene lost 8 bases, with 12 bases spanning the gap. The CDR3 is CASQGTEAFF. Written as DNA, the CDR3 is TGTGCCTCGCAAGGGACAGAAGCTTTCTTT.

The chain links TRBV5-4 to TRBJ1-6; the match to TRBD1 covers 7 bases. Germline loops: CDR1 SGHNT, CDR2 YYREEE (reference sequence). The CDR3 contains 19 residues. Trimming cost V 1 base and J 3 bases; bases outside gene matches: 13. For the CDR3, the DNA is TGTGCCAGCAGCTTGAACGACAGGGCCCACGCGCTCTATAATTCACCCCTCCACTTT. Translated, it gives CASSLNDRAHALYNSPLHF.

CDR3 region: CASSPRGRDPYGYTF. The DNA of the CDR3 is TGTGCCAGCAGTCCCAGGGGGCGAGACCCCTATGGCTACACCTTC. This chain joins TRBV6-1 and TRBJ1-2, with 8 bases matching TRBD1. V lost 5 bases and J lost 4; bases outside the gene matches: 9. There are 15 residues in the CDR3. Germline V lookup: CDR1 MNHNS, CDR2 SASEGT.

The chain links TRBV28 to TRBJ2-7, with TRBD1 identical over 8 bases. Germline CDR1 MDHEN, CDR2 SYDVKM. The V segment lost 5 bases and the J segment 6 bases; nucleotides outside the gene matches: 12. This CDR3 is built from 15 residues. This CDR3 is CASSTPGTGGREQYF. The CDR3 nucleotides are TGTGCCAGCAGTACCCCCGGGACAGGAGGACGCGAGCAGTACTTC.

This clone was detected once. The V gene is TRBV29-1, the J gene TRBJ2-6, with 7 positions matching TRBD1. The CDR3 spans 18 residues. With V trimmed by 6 bases and J by 0 bases, 14 bases remained unmatched. The germline V gene encodes CDR1 SQVTM and CDR2 ANQGSEA. The CDR3, as DNA: TGCAGCGTCCCCCCCGCCTTAGACAGGGCCTCTGGGGCCAACGTCCTGACTTTC. This encodes CSVPPALDRASGANVLTF.

V is TRBV4-1 and J is TRBJ1-2; 9 bases agree with TRBD1. The V segment lost 1 base and the J segment 3 bases; nucleotides outside the gene matches: 3. The CDR3 has 15 residues. Germline V lookup: CDR1 MGHRA, CDR2 YSYEKL. The CDR3 here is CASSQGTGAHYGYTF. In DNA form, the CDR3 reads TGCGCCAGCAGCCAAGGGACAGGGGCCCACTATGGCTACACCTTC.

This chain links TRBV6-5 with TRBJ1-4; D may be TRBD1 (6 bases). Deletions cut 6 bases from V and 9 bases from J, with 11 bases between. CDR1 is MNHEY, CDR2 SVGAGI, per germline. The CDR3 sequence is 12 residues long. The CDR3: CASRGTGKKLFF. The CDR3 DNA sequence: TGTGCCAGCAGAGGCACAGGGAAAAAACTGTTTTTT.

This clone was seen a single time. J is TRBJ1-2 and V is TRBV29-1, with 7 bases matching TRBD1. The trim removed 4 bases at V and 7 bases at J, leaving 30 bases unmatched. The CDR3 has 20 residues. The germline V gene encodes CDR1 SQVTM and CDR2 ANQGSEA. CDR3 in DNA: TGCAGCGTTGTAGCTCCCGCTAACAGACAGGGAAACCCCGAAGGGGGTGGCTACACCTTC. Its protein product is CSVVAPANRQGNPEGGGYTF.

The chain has TRBV30 and TRBJ1-2; tentative D call: TRBD1 (5 bases). The germline CDR1 and CDR2 sequences are GTSNPN and SVGIG (reference sequence). V was clipped by 0 bases and J by 1 base, with 15 bases between them. CDR3 length: 16 residues. The CDR3 loop reads CAWSVGGAPNNYGYTF. CDR3 DNA sequence: TGTGCCTGGAGTGTTGGAGGGGCCCCTAATAACTATGGCTACACCTTC.

The chain carries TRBV25-1 and TRBJ1-1; possible D gene TRBD1, 6 bases. Germline-derived CDR1 and CDR2 are MGHDK and SYGVNS. CDR3 length: 15 residues. The V end was cut by 2 bases, the J end by 0 bases, with 10 bases between. CDR3 nucleotide sequence: TGTGCCAGCAGTGAACCAGGGGAACTGAACACTGAAGCTTTCTTT. Translating gives CASSEPGELNTEAFF.

V is TRBV4-1 and J is TRBJ2-2; D remains unclear. CDR1 and CDR2 from the germline V gene are MGHRA and YSYEKL. Trimming cost V 2 bases and J 6 bases, with 4 bases left between them. The CDR3 spans 12 residues. For the CDR3, the DNA is TGCGCCAGCAGCCAACGAGCCGGGGAGCTGTTTTTT. Residues: CASSQRAGELFF.

In nucleotides, the CDR3 is TGTGCCAGCAGTGCCCTAGCGGACTCCTACAATGAGCAGTTCTTC. This encodes CASSALADSYNEQFF. V gene TRBV6-4 combines with J gene TRBJ2-1, with 7 nucleotides matching TRBD2. The germline V gene has CDR1 MRHNA and CDR2 SNTAGT. The CDR3 sequence is 15 residues long. Trimming took 4 bases from V and 0 from J; bases not matched to a gene: 3.